The 7 T cell receptor beta chains presented below share a single source sample, sequenced in a study of blood T cell repertoires in COVID-19. Measured with immunoSEQ multiplex PCR; TCRdb has only the in-frame clones, and not every one. The sample consists of approximately 300,000 clones, just over 85% of them appearing once. The sequencing input was PBMCs or T cells enriched from blood (not recorded which). Source of these receptors: a woman younger than 30 who had recovered from COVID-19.

Only a few counts were recorded for this clone. V usage is TRBV9 and J usage is TRBJ1-2, with no clear D. CDR1 SGDLS and CDR2 YYNGEE come from the germline V gene. V dropped 5 bases and J dropped 0 bases, with 14 bases sitting between them. The CDR3 is made up of 15 amino acids. The chain's CDR3 is CASSVSVSANYGYTF. CDR3 DNA: TGTGCCAGCAGTGTATCAGTCTCAGCTAACTATGGCTACACCTTC.

For the CDR3, the DNA is TGTGCCAGCAGCCAGGGGGGACAAATGAACACTGAAGCTTTCTTT. Its protein is CASSQGGQMNTEAFF. V gene TRBV11-2 combines with J gene TRBJ1-1; 7 bases are shared with TRBD1. The germline gives CDR1 SGHAT, CDR2 FQNNGV. V gave up 5 bases and J gave up 0 bases; unmatched junction bases: 6. This CDR3 spans 15 amino acids.

Only a few counts were recorded for this clone. This CDR3 reads CASSKENLAGNTIYF. Here the CDR3 DNA reads TGTGCCAGCAGCAAAGAAAACCTCGCCGGGAACACCATATATTTT. This rearrangement joins TRBV21-1 to TRBJ1-3. TRBV21-1 is deemed a pseudogene. The CDR3 runs 15 residues.

The chain is built from TRBV19 and TRBJ1-2, with D perhaps TRBD1 (5 bases). Trimming left V 4 bases short and J 3 bases short, with 15 bases between. This CDR3 spans 15 amino acids. Germline V gene lookup returns CDR1 LNHDA and CDR2 SQIVND (reference sequence). CDR3 nucleotides: TGTGCCAGTAGTAGGCTGTGGGGCGCTCACTATGGCTACACCTTC. This codes for CASSRLWGAHYGYTF.

The CDR3 loop reads CASSLGGPEAFF. The CDR3 DNA reads TGTGCCAGCAGTTTAGGAGGTCCTGAAGCTTTCTTT. V and J are TRBV12-3 or TRBV12-4 and TRBJ1-1; D is unclear. The V end was cut by 1 base, the J end by 6 bases, with 6 bases between. The CDR3 runs to 12 residues.

This chain links TRBV19 with TRBJ1-2; D may be TRBD1 (6 bases). The germline V and J ends were trimmed by 3 bases and 4 bases, with 12 bases remaining between them. In germline, CDR1 is LNHDA, CDR2 SQIVND (reference sequence). This CDR3 has 14 residues. The CDR3 loop reads CASSIGGGGYGYTF. The CDR3 region has the DNA TGTGCCAGTAGTATCGGTGGGGGCGGCTATGGCTACACCTTC. The variable domain in full, with the rest retrieved from reference TRBV19 and TRBJ1-2, is DGGITQSPKYLFRKEGQNVTLSCEQNLNHDAMYWYRQDPGQGLRLIYYSQIVNDFQKGDIAEGYSVSREKKESFPLTVTSAQKNPTAFYLCASSIGGGGYGYTFGSGTRLTVV.

The chain employs TRBV29-1 and TRBJ2-7; D is perhaps TRBD2 (6 bases). Trimming took 0 bases from V and 6 from J, leaving 24 bases between them. Germline CDR1 and CDR2: SQVTM and ANQGSEA. The CDR3 is 17 amino acids. The CDR3 bases are TGCAGCGTTGAAGATGGCCGCGGAACGACCCCCGGGGGCGAGCAGTACTTC. Amino acids: CSVEDGRGTTPGGEQYF.